These 6 T cell receptor beta chains share one sample of origin, sequenced in a study of blood T cells in healthy people across ages (dated by TCRdb to between 2014 and 2017). Receptor amplification or capture employed 5' RACE. Reads for this sample came from an Illumina HiSeq 2500. A second PCR of 7 to 11 cycles was run with a J-beta primer mix and a sample-barcoded 5' primer. The public reads were run again by TCRdb, first through fastp at Q25 and then through MiXCR, and only productive beta chains were kept. Under each unique CDR3 protein, matching rows form one entry showing the most common genes and DNA. Counted in this sample were hundreds of thousands of distinct CDR3 sequences; around two fifths of them appeared once. The ten biggest clones cover about 30% of the sample. The source material was blood. The receptors originated from an elderly man in good health.

The chain links TRBV3-1 to TRBJ2-5, with D tentatively TRBD2 (6 bases). V was cut by 4 bases and J by 1 base, with 13 bases left in between. Germline V CDR1 and CDR2: LGHDT, YNNKEL (reference sequence). The CDR3 sequence is 15 residues long. The CDR3 here is CASSPEVLAQETQYF. The CDR3 DNA is TGTGCCAGCAGCCCGGAGGTACTAGCCCAAGAGACCCAGTACTTC.

This chain joins TRBV12-3 or TRBV12-4 and TRBJ2-3, with 7 bases matching TRBD2. The J segment lost 4 bases and the V segment lost 7 bases, leaving 11 bases of the junction unmatched. CDR3 length: 15 amino acids. CDR3 protein: CASTIGGRRPDTQYF. CDR3 bases: TGTGCCAGCACCATCGGGGGGAGGAGGCCAGATACGCAGTATTTT.

This clonotype was seen many times. The rearrangement joins TRBV10-3 to TRBJ2-7; 8 nucleotides line up with TRBD1. J gave up 3 bases and V 10 bases, and 8 bases lay outside the gene matches. The germline CDR1 and CDR2 sequences are ENHRY and SYGVKD. This CDR3 contains 13 residues. The CDR3 region is CATAPGQDYEQYF. The CDR3 nucleotides are TGTGCCACTGCCCCGGGACAGGACTACGAGCAGTACTTC.

This sequence joins TRBV7-2 and TRBJ2-3; no clear D gene. Germline values: CDR1 SGHTA, CDR2 FQGNSA. CDR3 length equals 14 residues. V lost 4 bases to trimming and J lost 3 bases, with 11 bases between them. The CDR3 region is CASSYWVRTDTQYF. CDR3 sequence (DNA): TGTGCCAGCAGCTACTGGGTGAGGACAGATACGCAGTATTTT.

This clonotype has only a few counts. The V and J genes are TRBV7-2 and TRBJ2-5; 9 bases fit TRBD2. The trim removed 5 bases at V and 6 bases at J, leaving 7 bases unmatched. Germline-derived CDR1 and CDR2 are SGHTA and FQGNSA. The CDR3 sequence is 14 residues long. The CDR3 loop reads CASSPRGGLKTQYF. CDR3 sequence (DNA): TGTGCCAGCAGCCCGCGGGGGGGCTTAAAGACCCAGTACTTC.

This clonotype has more than one count but fewer than ten. The chain combines TRBV2 with TRBJ2-7; 7 bases agree with TRBD2. Germline V gives CDR1 SNHLY, CDR2 FYNNEI. The CDR3 sequence is 14 residues long. Unmatched junction bases numbered 5, after V lost 6 bases and J lost 0 bases. The CDR3 is CASRRGLSSYEQYF. The DNA of the CDR3 is TGTGCCAGCAGGCGGGGGTTAAGCTCCTACGAGCAGTACTTC.